What follows are 5 T cell receptor beta chains derived from one specimen sequenced in a study of control samples from healthy donors and cancer patients (dated by TCRdb to the early 2020s). The library was produced with the immunoSEQ multiplex PCR assay. TCRdb holds this immuneACCESS table with in-frame rearrangements only. Some clones are missing; in checked studies, unresolved V genes explain under half, and the rest has no known cause. This sample has about 140,000 clones in its table, and around 90% of those were observed once. The ten largest clones take up over 4% of the sample. Specimen: blood. These receptors were obtained from a man aged 30 to 45 in good health.

The genes are TRBV7-3 and TRBJ2-5, with 8 bases identical to TRBD2. In germline, CDR1 is SGHTA, CDR2 FQGTGA. This CDR3 contains 15 residues. With 5 bases clipped from V and 5 bases from J, the junction kept 10 bases outside the gene matches. In nucleotides, the CDR3 is TGTGCCAGCAGCCCGTATCAAGCGGGGGTGGAGACCCAGTACTTC. It is translated as CASSPYQAGVETQYF.

The V and J genes are TRBV11-2 and TRBJ2-2; D tentatively fits TRBD1 or TRBD2 (6 bases each). V was clipped by 4 bases and J by 7 bases, with 19 bases between them. This CDR3 contains 16 residues. Germline V gene sequence: CDR1 SGHAT, CDR2 FQNNGV. CDR3 in DNA: TGTGCCAGCAGCTCGACAGGTCTGGGGGGAGGCGGGGAGCTGTTTTTT. Amino acids: CASSSTGLGGGGELFF.

This chain uses TRBV6-5 with TRBJ1-6, with D perhaps TRBD1 (6 bases). This CDR3 is built from 16 residues. V lost 2 bases and J lost 0, with 8 bases in between. Germline CDR1 and CDR2: MNHEY and SVGAGI. CDR3 protein: CASSYMDSSYNSPLHF. The CDR3 DNA reads TGTGCCAGCAGTTACATGGACAGCTCCTATAATTCACCCCTCCACTTT.

In its sample, this clone was seen a few times. The chain has TRBV7-9 and TRBJ1-4; 7 nucleotides line up with TRBD1. The CDR3 contains 14 residues. V shed 5 bases and J 4 bases; nucleotides not matched to a gene: 4. Germline CDR1 is SEHNR and CDR2 is FQNEAQ (reference sequence). The DNA of the CDR3 is TGTGCCAGCAGCCATGGACAGGTTAATGAAAAACTGTTTTTT. Translation gives CASSHGQVNEKLFF.

This clone was seen a few times. V usage is TRBV7-9 and J usage is TRBJ1-2; TRBD1 is a possible D gene (6 bases). This CDR3 is 16 amino acids long. V lost 2 bases, J lost 2 bases, and 15 bases lay in between. Germline V lookup: CDR1 SEHNR, CDR2 FQNEAQ (reference sequence). The CDR3 bases are TGTGCCAGCAGCTTACCCACAGGGTTCCTGAACTATGGCTACACCTTC. Protein sequence: CASSLPTGFLNYGYTF.